The rows below give T cell receptor beta chains drawn from one sample of a study of cytomegalovirus exposure and HLA in healthy donors. Method: immunoSEQ multiplex PCR; TCRdb's copy keeps in-frame clones and lacks some. The sample records around 100,000 clones, 50% to 65% being singletons. Specimen: PBMCs. The receptors were gathered from a man aged 30 to 45 in good health and CMV-seropositive. CDR3s include the opening cysteine and the closing phenylalanine or tryptophan. The D gene is left open where the match is weak. A clone size is listed for some rows: how often the clone was seen (once, few, many), or a class if it is expanded.

d_gene: NA; v_gene: TRBV27; abundance: NA; j_gene: TRBJ1-5; len: 16; CDR3nt: TGTGCCAGCAGTTTAACGTCGGCAGGGGGCAATCAGCCCCAGCATTTT; CDR3aa: CASSLTSAGGNQPQHF
d_gene: NA; v_gene: TRBV4-1; abundance: few; j_gene: TRBJ1-2; len: 17; CDR3nt: TGCGCCAGCAGCCACCCCTTATTAGGGGGATCTAACTATGGCTACACCTTC; CDR3aa: CASSHPLLGGSNYGYTF
d_gene: NA; v_gene: TRBV18; abundance: few; j_gene: TRBJ2-3; len: 13; CDR3nt: TGTGCCAGCTCTCAGCAGGGGAGCGATACGCAGTATTTT; CDR3aa: CASSQQGSDTQYF
d_gene: NA; v_gene: TRBV7-9; abundance: NA; j_gene: TRBJ1-1; len: 12; CDR3nt: TGTGCCAGCGGAGATATGAACACTGAAGCTTTCTTT; CDR3aa: CASGDMNTEAFF
d_gene: TRBD1; v_gene: TRBV29-1; abundance: few; j_gene: TRBJ1-4; len: 14; CDR3nt: TGCAGCGTTGAAGTAACAGGGGCGGTTGAAAAACTGTTTTTT; CDR3aa: CSVEVTGAVEKLFF
d_gene: TRBD2; v_gene: TRBV7-9; abundance: NA; j_gene: TRBJ2-7; len: 15; CDR3nt: TGTGCCAGCAGCTTTCTTAGCGGGCCGACGGGGGAGCAGTACTTC; CDR3aa: CASSFLSGPTGEQYF
d_gene: NA; v_gene: TRBV7-9; abundance: NA; j_gene: TRBJ2-7; len: 14; CDR3nt: TGTGCCAGCAGCTTAGCGGGACTCTCCTACGAGCAGTACTTC; CDR3aa: CASSLAGLSYEQYF
d_gene: TRBD2; v_gene: TRBV16; abundance: few; j_gene: TRBJ2-7; len: 15; CDR3nt: TGTGCCAGCAGTTCGATGGCTAGCGGGCACAACGAGCAGTACTTC; CDR3aa: CASSSMASGHNEQYF
d_gene: TRBD2; v_gene: TRBV13; abundance: NA; j_gene: TRBJ2-5; len: 16; CDR3nt: TGTGCCAGCAGCTTAGAGGGACTAGCGGGAAAAGAGACCCAGTACTTC; CDR3aa: CASSLEGLAGKETQYF
d_gene: TRBD1; v_gene: TRBV5-1; abundance: NA; j_gene: TRBJ1-1; len: 14; CDR3nt: TGCGCCAGCAGCAGACAGGGTGGGAACACTGAAGCTTTCTTT; CDR3aa: CASSRQGGNTEAFF
d_gene: TRBD1; v_gene: TRBV5-1; abundance: few; j_gene: TRBJ1-5; len: 15; CDR3nt: TGCGCCAGCAGCCCGGACGGGACAGGGGTCCAGCCCCAGCATTTT; CDR3aa: CASSPDGTGVQPQHF
d_gene: NA; v_gene: TRBV18; abundance: NA; j_gene: TRBJ2-1; len: 14; CDR3nt: TGTGCCAGCTCAGTCCAGGACAACTACAATGAGCAGTTCTTC; CDR3aa: CASSVQDNYNEQFF
d_gene: NA; v_gene: TRBV6-1; abundance: NA; j_gene: TRBJ1-1; len: 16; CDR3nt: TGTGCCAGCAGTGAACTGGGGAGCGGGCGAAACACTGAAGCTTTCTTT; CDR3aa: CASSELGSGRNTEAFF
d_gene: NA; v_gene: TRBV2; abundance: NA; j_gene: TRBJ2-2; len: 18; CDR3nt: NA; CDR3aa: CASSPRRDRGFGAGELFF
d_gene: NA; v_gene: TRBV7-9; abundance: NA; j_gene: TRBJ2-5; len: 13; CDR3nt: TGTGCCAGCAGCTTAGCAGGAGGCGAGACCCAGTACTTC; CDR3aa: CASSLAGGETQYF
d_gene: NA; v_gene: TRBV11-3; abundance: NA; j_gene: TRBJ1-2; len: 13; CDR3nt: TGTGCCAGCAGCTTCCCCGGAGGTCATGGCTACACCTTC; CDR3aa: CASSFPGGHGYTF
d_gene: NA; v_gene: TRBV6-5; abundance: NA; j_gene: TRBJ1-2; len: 14; CDR3nt: TGTGCCAGCAGTTTAAGGCAGGAAAACTATGGCTACACCTTC; CDR3aa: CASSLRQENYGYTF
d_gene: TRBD1; v_gene: TRBV13; abundance: NA; j_gene: TRBJ1-2; len: 14; CDR3nt: TGTGCCAGCAGCTACCGGGACAGGTTTCAGGGATACACCTTC; CDR3aa: CASSYRDRFQGYTF
d_gene: TRBD2; v_gene: TRBV19; abundance: NA; j_gene: TRBJ2-3; len: 14; CDR3nt: TGTGCCAGTAGTATAGATCCGACTAGCCTCGCGCAGTATTTT; CDR3aa: CASSIDPTSLAQYF
d_gene: NA; v_gene: TRBV11-2; abundance: once; j_gene: TRBJ2-7; len: 13; CDR3nt: TGTGCCAGCAGCGCCCGGGTGACCTACGAGCAGTACTTC; CDR3aa: CASSARVTYEQYF
d_gene: TRBD2; v_gene: TRBV12-5; abundance: NA; j_gene: TRBJ2-1; len: 19; CDR3nt: TGTGCTAGTGGTCCCACGGGGCTAGCGGCCTCCAGCTCCTACAATGAGCAGTTCTTC; CDR3aa: CASGPTGLAASSSYNEQFF
d_gene: NA; v_gene: TRBV5-1; abundance: NA; j_gene: TRBJ2-5; len: 15; CDR3nt: TGCGCCAGCAGCTCGGCCCCCGGGGGCCAAGAGACCCAGTACTTC; CDR3aa: CASSSAPGGQETQYF
d_gene: NA; v_gene: TRBV6-6; abundance: NA; j_gene: TRBJ2-3; len: 14; CDR3nt: TGTGCCAGCAGTTTCCAGGCTCACACAGATACGCAGTATTTT; CDR3aa: CASSFQAHTDTQYF
d_gene: NA; v_gene: TRBV5-1; abundance: NA; j_gene: TRBJ1-4; len: 14; CDR3nt: TGCGCCAGCAGCCAAACAGGGACCAATGAAAAACTGTTTTTT; CDR3aa: CASSQTGTNEKLFF
d_gene: NA; v_gene: TRBV6-1; abundance: few; j_gene: TRBJ1-1; len: 14; CDR3nt: TGTGCCAGCAGTCATCAGGGAACGAACACTGAAGCTTTCTTT; CDR3aa: CASSHQGTNTEAFF
d_gene: NA; v_gene: TRBV7-2; abundance: NA; j_gene: TRBJ2-1; len: 17; CDR3nt: TGTGCCAGCAGCACTGTTCACAGTTCCCCCCTCTACAATGAGCAGTTCTTC; CDR3aa: CASSTVHSSPLYNEQFF
d_gene: NA; v_gene: TRBV5-4; abundance: NA; j_gene: TRBJ1-4; len: 14; CDR3nt: TGTGCCAGCAGCGCAAAACACGGGGATGAAAAACTGTTTTTT; CDR3aa: CASSAKHGDEKLFF
d_gene: NA; v_gene: TRBV11-3; abundance: NA; j_gene: TRBJ2-7; len: 14; CDR3nt: TGTGCCAGCAGCTGGGGGGGCGGAAACTACGAGCAGTACTTC; CDR3aa: CASSWGGGNYEQYF
d_gene: NA; v_gene: TRBV27; abundance: NA; j_gene: TRBJ1-2; len: 12; CDR3nt: TGTGCCAGCAGAAGTGGAGTGTTTGGCTACACCTTC; CDR3aa: CASRSGVFGYTF
d_gene: NA; v_gene: TRBV30; abundance: NA; j_gene: TRBJ2-2; len: 14; CDR3nt: TGTGCCTGGAGTCCAGGGGTAGTCACCGGGGAGCTGTTTTTT; CDR3aa: CAWSPGVVTGELFF
d_gene: NA; v_gene: TRBV2; abundance: NA; j_gene: TRBJ2-7; len: 16; CDR3nt: TGTGCCAGCAGTGAAGCGGGATACAGGGTAGTCGGCGAGCAGTACTTC; CDR3aa: CASSEAGYRVVGEQYF
d_gene: NA; v_gene: TRBV11-2; abundance: NA; j_gene: TRBJ1-5; len: 17; CDR3nt: TGTGCCAGCAGCTTAGGGAGAGGGCGGGAGAGCAATCAGCCCCAGCATTTT; CDR3aa: CASSLGRGRESNQPQHF
d_gene: NA; v_gene: TRBV11-2; abundance: NA; j_gene: TRBJ1-5; len: 15; CDR3nt: TGTGCCAGCAGCTTCGGGACAAGACAAAATCAGCCCCAGCATTTT; CDR3aa: CASSFGTRQNQPQHF
d_gene: NA; v_gene: TRBV13; abundance: NA; j_gene: TRBJ2-7; len: 14; CDR3nt: TGTGCCAGCAGCTTAGCCCTAACCCCCTACGAGCAGTACTTC; CDR3aa: CASSLALTPYEQYF